This TCR beta chain was documented in a study of blood T cell repertoires in COVID-19. CDR3 length equals 12 residues. Trimming took 10 bases from V and 0 from J, leaving 9 bases between them. Looked up from germline, CDR1 is MNHEY and CDR2 is SVGAGI. Some clones are missing from TCRdb's copy, which holds only in-frame ones; the method was immunoSEQ multiplex PCR. The data contain about 140,000 clones, about 86% of them singletons. Sequencing was done on a sample of peripheral blood. This TCR derives from a woman aged 55-75 years with acute or convalescent COVID-19. The V and J genes are TRBV6-5 and TRBJ1-1; D is uncertain. As DNA, the CDR3 is TGTGCCACCTATACCCTGAACACTGAAGCTTTCTTT. It encodes CATYTLNTEAFF.